Following are 15 T cell receptor beta chains from one sample sequenced in a study of blood T cell repertoires in COVID-19. Profiling relied on immunoSEQ multiplex PCR, and the TCRdb table lists in-frame clones only, not all of them. Seen here are about 42,000 clones, around 91% observed once, and the top ten hold roughly 3.1%. The sequencing input was peripheral blood. Source of these receptors: a man aged 50-60 years with active COVID-19.

The CDR3 sequence is CASSFNPKGGFSGYGYTF. The CDR3 DNA reads as TGCGCCAGCAGCTTCAACCCAAAGGGAGGTTTTTCAGGCTATGGCTACACCTTC. The chain links TRBV5-1 to TRBJ1-2; D remains ambiguous. Trimming removed 2 bases at V and 4 bases at J, with 24 bases between. This CDR3 region has 18 residues. The germline gives CDR1 SGHRS, CDR2 YFSETQ.

This clone has more than one count but fewer than ten. V and J are TRBV28 and TRBJ1-2; 7 bases are shared with TRBD1. This CDR3 is 15 amino acids long. After removal of 6 bases from V and 0 bases from J, the junction contained 7 bases not matched to a gene. Germline CDR1 MDHEN, CDR2 SYDVKM. This CDR3 is CASRTGNGANYGYTF. The DNA of the CDR3 is TGTGCCAGCAGGACAGGGAATGGAGCTAACTATGGCTACACCTTC.

The gene calls are TRBV2 and TRBJ2-7, with 10 bases that match TRBD1. Germline V gives CDR1 SNHLY, CDR2 FYNNEI. The CDR3 extends over 13 amino acids. Trimming removed 6 bases from V and 4 bases from J; junction bases left unmatched: 3. The CDR3 loop reads CASRGDRGYEQYF. In DNA, the CDR3 is TGTGCCAGCAGGGGGGACAGGGGATACGAGCAGTACTTC.

V and J are TRBV11-2 and TRBJ1-5, with no clear D. CDR1 and CDR2 from the germline V gene are SGHAT and FQNNGV. V was cut by 0 bases and J by 7 bases, with 7 bases left in between. The CDR3 covers 13 residues. In nucleotides, the CDR3 is TGTGCCAGCAGCTTAGATGGGCCCCAGCCCCAGCATTTT. It specifies CASSLDGPQPQHF.

The V call is TRBV6-1, the J call TRBJ1-1; no reliable D call. Between the trimmed V and J ends, which lost 1 base and 0 bases, there was a span of 18 bases. Germline V gene lookup returns CDR1 MNHNS and CDR2 SASEGT. CDR3 length: 18 amino acids. The CDR3 spells CASSEGRQMRFMNTEAFF. The CDR3 coding sequence is TGTGCCAGCAGTGAAGGGAGGCAGATGCGATTCATGAACACTGAAGCTTTCTTT.

This clone was found once. The V gene is TRBV5-6, the J gene TRBJ2-7; TRBD1 matches 8 bases. Germline values: CDR1 SGHDT, CDR2 YYEEEE. V lost 6 bases to trimming and J lost 5 bases; unmatched junction nucleotides: 16. This CDR3 region has 16 residues. The CDR3 bases are TGTGCCAGCACCTTTAGAGCCACAGGGGGTATAGACGAGCAGTACTTC. It encodes CASTFRATGGIDEQYF.

J is TRBJ1-2 and V is TRBV9, with 7 bases identical to TRBD1. Trimming removed 2 bases from V and 4 bases from J; junction bases left unmatched: 5. The CDR3 runs 14 residues. Germline-derived CDR1 and CDR2 are SGDLS and YYNGEE. Here the CDR3 reads CASSVGQVSYGYTF. The CDR3 nucleotides are TGTGCCAGCAGCGTTGGACAGGTCAGCTATGGCTACACCTTC.

The genes are TRBV2 and TRBJ2-1, with 8 positions matching TRBD1. This CDR3 is 15 amino acids long. Germline CDR1 is SNHLY and CDR2 is FYNNEI. The junction had 3 bases not matched to a gene; V was cut back by 3 bases and J by 2 bases. The chain's CDR3 is CASSETGDPYNEQFF. The DNA for the CDR3 is TGTGCCAGCAGTGAGACAGGGGATCCCTACAATGAGCAGTTCTTC.

The gene calls are TRBV7-8 and TRBJ2-3; maybe TRBD1 (6 bases). There are 17 residues in the CDR3. Deletions cut 6 bases from V and 5 bases from J, with 24 bases between. CDR1 and CDR2 from the germline V gene are SGHVS and FQNEAQ. The chain's CDR3 is CASRSALGGYLKDTQYF. CDR3 coding DNA: TGTGCCAGCAGATCCGCCCTAGGGGGATATTTAAAAGATACGCAGTATTTT.

The gene calls are TRBV6-1 and TRBJ1-5; D gene unclear. The CDR3 loop spans 14 amino acids. CDR1 is MNHNS and CDR2 is SASEGT in the germline V gene. V lost 0 bases, J lost 8 bases, and 11 bases lay in between. CDR3 DNA: TGTGCCAGCAGTGAAGCGTCAGGTATTGAGCCCCAGCATTTT. It translates to CASSEASGIEPQHF.

CDR3 loop: CATQPGQGPYQPQHF. For the CDR3, the DNA is TGTGCCACCCAGCCGGGACAGGGGCCTTATCAGCCCCAGCATTTT. The chain links TRBV10-3 to TRBJ1-5; TRBD1 matches at 10 bases. Germline V gene sequence: CDR1 ENHRY, CDR2 SYGVKD. The CDR3 covers 15 residues. J gave up 5 bases and V 10 bases, and 11 bases lay outside the gene matches.

The chain joins TRBV5-1 to TRBJ2-2, with a possible D match to TRBD1 (5 bases). Germline V gene sequence: CDR1 SGHRS, CDR2 YFSETQ. The CDR3 is 17 residues long. With 0 bases removed from V and 4 bases from J, the gap between germline ends came to 16 bases. The CDR3 region is CASSLALGQMVTGELFF. The CDR3 DNA sequence: TGCGCCAGCAGCTTGGCCTTGGGGCAGATGGTCACCGGGGAGCTGTTTTTT.

The chain has TRBV19 and TRBJ2-7, with D possibly TRBD2 on 5 matching bases. CDR1 is LNHDA, CDR2 SQIVND, per germline (reference sequence). Between the trimmed V and J ends, which lost 0 bases and 3 bases, there was a span of 9 bases. The CDR3 length is 14 residues. The CDR3 DNA follows: TGTGCCAGTAGTATAGATTCGGGGATCTACGAGCAGTACTTC. Its translation: CASSIDSGIYEQYF.

The chain has TRBV5-4 and TRBJ2-3; TRBD2 aligns across 9 bases. CDR3 length: 15 residues. With V trimmed by 0 bases and J by 5 bases, 4 bases remained unmatched. The germline V gene has CDR1 SGHNT and CDR2 YYREEE (reference sequence). CDR3 sequence: CASSLVERGVDTQYF. CDR3 coding DNA: TGTGCCAGCAGCTTGGTGGAGCGGGGGGTAGATACGCAGTATTTT.

The chain is built from TRBV16 and TRBJ2-7; 7 bases line up with TRBD1. Trimming cost V 2 bases and J 6 bases; bases outside gene matches: 13. Germline V CDR1 and CDR2: KGHSY, FQNENV. The CDR3 sequence is 16 residues long. CDR3 in DNA: TGTGCCAGCAGCCAAGGGACAGCGGCGGGCCGGGGCGAGCAGTACTTC. It specifies CASSQGTAAGRGEQYF. Variable domain in full (rest from reference TRBV16 and TRBJ2-7): GEEVAQTPKHLVRGEGQKAKLYCAPIKGHSYVFWYQQVLKNEFKFLISFQNENVFDETGMPKERFSAKCLPNSPCSLEIQATKLEDSAVYFCASSQGTAAGRGEQYFGPGTRLTVT.